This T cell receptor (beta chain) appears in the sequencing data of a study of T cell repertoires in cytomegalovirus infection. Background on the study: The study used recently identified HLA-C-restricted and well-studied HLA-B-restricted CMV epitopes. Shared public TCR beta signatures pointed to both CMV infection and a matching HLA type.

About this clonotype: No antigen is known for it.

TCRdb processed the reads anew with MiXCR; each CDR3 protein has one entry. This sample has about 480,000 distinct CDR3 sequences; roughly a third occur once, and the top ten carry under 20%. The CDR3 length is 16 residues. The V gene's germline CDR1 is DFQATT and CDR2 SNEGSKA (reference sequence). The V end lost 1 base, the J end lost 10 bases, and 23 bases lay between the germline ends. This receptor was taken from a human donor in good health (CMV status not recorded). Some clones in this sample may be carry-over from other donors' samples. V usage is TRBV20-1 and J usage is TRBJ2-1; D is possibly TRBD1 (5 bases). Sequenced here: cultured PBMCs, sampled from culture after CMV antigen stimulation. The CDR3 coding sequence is TGCAGTGCTAGAGGACTGGGCCCCAGGGTCGTAGAGGAGCAGTTCTTC. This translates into CSARGLGPRVVEEQFF.